These 19 T cell receptor beta chains originate from one sample sequenced in a study of resident and recirculating memory T cells in vitiligo. Some clones are missing from TCRdb's copy, which holds only in-frame ones; the method was immunoSEQ multiplex PCR. The profile shows about 76,000 clones, about 90% of them singletons. Sequenced sample: blood. All receptors derive from a male donor with vitiligo.

This clone was seen just once. The J gene is TRBJ2-3, the V gene TRBV20-1, with TRBD2 matching 8 bases. The CDR3 is 9 amino acids. The germline V gene encodes CDR1 DFQATT and CDR2 SNEGSKA (reference sequence). With 6 bases clipped from V and 14 bases from J, the junction kept 4 bases outside the gene matches. The CDR3 DNA reads as TGCAGTGCCCGGACTAGCCGGTATTTT. Amino acids: CSARTSRYF.

This chain joins TRBV7-3 and TRBJ2-3; 12 bases align to TRBD2. Germline CDR1 and CDR2: SGHTA and FQGTGA. V gave up 5 bases and J gave up 4 bases; unmatched junction bases: 10. The CDR3 runs to 17 residues. CDR3 sequence reads: CASSPGLAGVSADTQYF. CDR3 nucleotides: TGTGCCAGCAGCCCGGGACTAGCGGGTGTGAGCGCAGATACGCAGTATTTT.

V gene TRBV7-9 combines with J gene TRBJ2-3; D is unclear. The CDR3 is made up of 16 amino acids. Trimming left V 5 bases short and J 0 bases short, with 15 bases between. The germline V gene encodes CDR1 SEHNR and CDR2 FQNEAQ (reference sequence). The chain's CDR3 is CASSLPPETSTDTQYF. In DNA form, the CDR3 reads TGTGCCAGCAGCCTCCCCCCGGAGACTAGCACAGATACGCAGTATTTT. Filled out from reference TRBV7-9 and TRBJ2-3, the complete variable domain reads DTGVSQNPRHKITKRGQNVTFRCDPISEHNRLYWYRQTLGQGPEFLTYFQNEAQLEKSRLLSDRFSAERPKGSFSTLEIQRTEQGDSAMYLCASSLPPETSTDTQYFGPGTRLTVL.

V usage is TRBV30 and J usage is TRBJ2-2, with TRBD2 matching over 10 bases. The germline gives CDR1 GTSNPN, CDR2 SVGIG (reference sequence). The junction had 6 bases not matched to a gene; V was cut back by 5 bases and J by 0 bases. The CDR3 has 16 residues. The CDR3 region has the DNA TGTGCCTGGTGTCCGGGACTAGCGACGAACACCGGGGAGCTGTTTTTT. Its translation: CAWCPGLATNTGELFF.

The chain is built from TRBV27 and TRBJ2-5; D is unresolved. Germline V gene sequence: CDR1 MNHEY, CDR2 SMNVEV (reference sequence). The CDR3 has 14 amino acids. Trimming took off 2 bases at V and 4 bases at J, with 11 bases between the two ends. CDR3 coding DNA: TGTGCCAGCAGTTTAGGAACTATCCCAGAGACCCAGTACTTC. Translated, it gives CASSLGTIPETQYF.

V gene TRBV19 combines with J gene TRBJ2-2; 8 bases align to TRBD2. The CDR3 runs to 20 residues. V shed 5 bases and J 4 bases; nucleotides not matched to a gene: 21. Germline CDR1 LNHDA, CDR2 SQIVND (reference sequence). The CDR3 region has the DNA TGTGCCAGTAGTGGGCCCCGGAGCGGGAGTACGGGGGGGGGCACCGGGGAGCTGTTTTTT. It codes for CASSGPRSGSTGGGTGELFF.

The chain's CDR3 is CASSATGRNTEAFF. CDR3 DNA sequence: TGTGCCAGCAGCGCGACAGGGCGAAACACTGAAGCTTTCTTT. This chain joins TRBV11-3 and TRBJ1-1, with 7 positions matching TRBD1. The CDR3 sequence is 14 residues long. V shed 5 bases, J shed 2 bases, and the junction held 5 bases outside the gene matches. Germline lookup yields CDR1 SGHNT and CDR2 YENEEA.

V is TRBV30 and J is TRBJ2-3, with 7 bases lining up with TRBD1. From germline, CDR1 is GTSNPN and CDR2 SVGIG (reference sequence). With 3 bases clipped from V and 0 bases from J, the junction kept 3 bases outside the gene matches. The CDR3 covers 14 residues. The CDR3 DNA reads as TGTGCCTGGAGACAGGGGCTAAGCACAGATACGCAGTATTTT. This encodes CAWRQGLSTDTQYF. Full variable domain (outside the CDR3, taken from reference TRBV30 and TRBJ2-3): SQTIHQWPATLVQPVGSPLSLECTVEGTSNPNLYWYRQAAGRGLQLLFYSVGIGQISSEVPQNLSASRPQDRQFILSSKKLLLSDSGFYLCAWRQGLSTDTQYFGPGTRLTVL.

V and J are TRBV5-1 and TRBJ2-3; 10 bases agree with TRBD2. Trimming cost V 2 bases and J 5 bases; bases outside gene matches: 5. CDR3 length: 15 residues. Germline assignment: CDR1 SGHRS and CDR2 YFSETQ. The DNA of the CDR3 is TGCGCCAGCAGCTTTGCTAGCGGGAGTAAAGATACGCAGTATTTT. This encodes CASSFASGSKDTQYF.

This clone was seen once. The V call is TRBV4-3, the J call TRBJ2-3, with 13 positions matching TRBD2. Per germline, CDR1 LGHNA and CDR2 YSLEER. Germline trimming cut 3 bases from V and 3 bases from J; bases unmatched to any gene: 9. The CDR3 covers 18 residues. The CDR3 sequence: CASSQFGTSGMRTDTQYF. The CDR3 DNA reads TGCGCCAGCAGCCAGTTCGGGACTAGCGGGATGCGGACAGATACGCAGTATTTT.

This clone was recorded only once. The CDR3 DNA follows: TGCGCCAGCAGTGCCCTCCGGGACAGGGATCGAGATACGCAGTATTTT. It specifies CASSALRDRDRDTQYF. The chain uses TRBV10-2 and TRBJ2-3; 9 bases map to TRBD1. This CDR3 spans 16 amino acids. V shed 4 bases, J shed 5 bases, and the junction held 10 bases outside the gene matches. The germline CDR1 and CDR2 sequences are WSHSY and SAAADI.

This chain uses TRBV25-1 with TRBJ2-1, with 9 bases fitting TRBD2. The CDR3 is 14 residues long. Losses at the gene ends were 8 bases for V and 5 bases for J; bases not matched to a gene: 7. Per the germline V gene, CDR1 is MGHDK and CDR2 is SYGVNS. CDR3 DNA sequence: TGTGCCAGCTTGGGACTAGCTTCCCACAATGAGCAGTTCTTC. Encoded protein: CASLGLASHNEQFF.

CDR3 sequence (DNA): TGTGCCAGCAGTGACTCGACTAGCGGGAGTGAGCAGTTCTTC. Encoded protein: CASSDSTSGSEQFF. This chain links TRBV6-4 with TRBJ2-1; 12 bases align to TRBD2. Germline V gene sequence: CDR1 MRHNA, CDR2 SNTAGT. J gave up 9 bases and V 0 bases, and 0 bases lay outside the gene matches. This CDR3 spans 14 amino acids.

J is TRBJ2-5 and V is TRBV7-9, with TRBD2 as a possible D gene (6 bases). The CDR3 consists of 13 residues. Germline-derived CDR1 and CDR2 are SEHNR and FQNEAQ (reference sequence). V shed 5 bases and J shed 5 bases, with 12 bases lying between them. The CDR3 bases are TGTGCCAGCAGCCTCTCGGGGGAGGAGACCCAGTACTTC. It specifies CASSLSGEETQYF.

This rearrangement joins TRBV5-1 to TRBJ1-1, with D possibly matching TRBD1 (5 bases). In germline, CDR1 is SGHRS, CDR2 YFSETQ. The V and J ends lost 0 bases and 1 base respectively, with 10 bases between them. This CDR3 has 15 residues. The CDR3 protein is CASSLVGVGNTEAFF. CDR3 DNA: TGCGCCAGCAGCTTGGTAGGGGTGGGGAACACTGAAGCTTTCTTT.

The chain couples TRBV7-2 to TRBJ1-2; 9 bases map to TRBD1. V lost 5 bases, J lost 4 bases, and 8 bases stayed unmatched. The germline gives CDR1 SGHTA, CDR2 FQGNSA. The CDR3 consists of 15 residues. The DNA of the CDR3 is TGTGCCAGCAGCACACCGGGACAGGGAGCCTATGGCTACACCTTC. It yields the protein CASSTPGQGAYGYTF.

This rearrangement joins TRBV4-1 to TRBJ2-7; TRBD2 is a possible D gene (6 bases). The CDR3 is made up of 15 amino acids. V lost 8 bases, J lost 5 bases, and 22 bases lay in between. Germline assignment: CDR1 MGHRA and CDR2 YSYEKL. The DNA for the CDR3 is TGCGCCAGCGGACGTAGTCTAACAGGAGGGAACGAGCAGTACTTC. Its protein is CASGRSLTGGNEQYF.

V gene TRBV5-1 combines with J gene TRBJ2-7; weak D call: TRBD2 (6 bases). CDR1 is SGHRS, CDR2 YFSETQ, per germline. Trimming removed 5 bases from V and 4 bases from J, with 16 bases in between. This CDR3 is built from 14 residues. The CDR3 nucleotides read TGCGCCAGCAGACCTCTAGCGAGCCAGTACGAGCAGTACTTC. Residues: CASRPLASQYEQYF.

The chain has TRBV19 and TRBJ2-1; 8 nucleotides align to TRBD2. Germline assignment: CDR1 LNHDA and CDR2 SQIVND (reference sequence). The V gene end was trimmed by 4 bases and the J gene end by 4 bases; junction bases not matched to a gene: 6. The CDR3 sequence is 15 residues long. CDR3: CASSSGSGNYNEQFF. As DNA, the CDR3 is TGTGCCAGTAGTAGTGGTAGCGGGAATTACAATGAGCAGTTCTTC.